This entry is about one T cell receptor beta chain. Its antigen is not yet known. Per-nucleotide qualities are absent, and no much larger clonotype sits a single base away. The junction carries 19 bases between V and J, which are trimmed by 4 bases and 4 bases respectively. The CDR3 covers 16 residues, taking in both the cysteine and the phenylalanine. Of the read, only the CDR3 DNA is kept; its 48 bases are in frame from base 1. The germline V gene provides CDR1 SGHDN and CDR2 FVKESK. The entry originates in a study of chemoradiotherapy in HPV16-positive cancers (dated by TCRdb to between 2021 and 2024). As for the study more broadly: Functional T-cell assays on cells from two HPV16-positive patients defined candidate HPV-specific T-cell clones and common TCR motifs. The study asked whether T-cell immunity against the HPV oncoproteins E6 and E7 changes during chemoradiotherapy and whether it affects survival. The candidate HPV-specific TCRs and motifs were subsequently tracked in TCR repertoires obtained from approximately 86 patients with HPV-related cancers.

What the authors observed across the whole study: The functional definition of HPV-specific T cells was derived from only two HPV16-positive patients, and the survival association was reported for HPV16-positive patients. Expansion of candidate HPV-specific clones and E7-related TCR motifs was observed in the tumor microenvironment during treatment, whereas no such expansion was observed for non-HPV-specific T cells. In HPV16-positive patients, expansion of HPV-responsive T cells during chemoradiotherapy was associated with improved recurrence-free survival.

To prepare the library, the immunoSEQ multiplex PCR assay was applied. Entries here come from immuneACCESS through TCRdb and include only in-frame sequences with V and J called. Some clones fail to appear in such tables; in the studies checked, an unresolved V gene covers under half of the shortfall, and the cause of the remainder is unknown. A total of tens of thousands of clones appear in this sample, roughly 90% of them only once. Clones ranked in the top ten supply roughly 3.3% of the sample. Because repertoires were sampled repeatedly during chemoradiotherapy, clonal expansion in the tumor microenvironment could be followed.

The specimen was blood, collected from a patient who underwent chemoradiotherapy. This sequence uses TRBV14 and TRBJ1-1; no D gene call is confident. The TCR was taken from a human donor with HPV-associated anogenital cancer. In nucleotide form, the sequence is TGTGCCAGCAGCCCCAACAGAGGAAAAAGAACCACTGAAGCTTTCTTT. Its protein is CASSPNRGKRTTEAFF.